This TCR beta chain was found in a study of blood T cell repertoires in COVID-19. Study summary: Samples came from the United States, Italy and Spain, spanning acute and convalescent COVID-19. PBMCs, B-cell-depleted T cells, or T cells provided the cDNA or gDNA that made up the material.

Under the authors' procedure: Reference gene primer amplification gave estimated nucleated cell counts. Sequencing was performed with immunoSEQ multiplex PCR; in TCRdb, only in-frame clones are kept and a portion is missing. V, J and clone size derive from that table, while D and trimming were established from the DNA sequence. The table includes 52,000 or so clones, 87% detected once. CDR3 length equals 15 residues. Germline V gives CDR1 SGHRS, CDR2 YFSETQ. Deletions cut 5 bases from V and 6 bases from J, with 15 bases between. This TCR was recovered from a man aged 35 to 55 with COVID-19, enrolled during active disease. Material for sequencing was peripheral blood. The V and J genes are TRBV5-1 and TRBJ1-6; D is uncertain. CDR3 sequence reads: CASRGGSGPNSPLHF. Here the CDR3 DNA reads TGCGCCAGCAGAGGAGGGAGTGGACCTAATTCACCCCTCCACTTT.